This T cell receptor (beta chain) originates from a study of vaccination and CD4 T cells after COVID-19. Noted time point: late sampling 161 to 241 days after vaccination in three convalescent patients. This clonotype was picked up a small number of times. TCRdb used MiXCR to reprocess the PCR reads, holding one entry per CDR3 protein. The sample holds some 29,000 distinct CDR3 sequences; around 49% are singletons and the top ten take over 4.5%. Per the germline V gene, CDR1 is MNHEY and CDR2 is SMNVEV (reference sequence). With 2 bases removed from V and 5 bases from J, the gap between germline ends came to 10 bases. This CDR3 contains 13 residues.

The material sequenced was CD4+ T cells from blood, taken about 7 months after SARS-CoV-2 vaccination. The rearrangement links TRBV27 to TRBJ2-7; TRBD2 might be the D (6 bases). The sequence derives from a human donor who had recovered from COVID-19. The CDR3 sequence is CASSLRGYHEQYF. The CDR3 coding sequence is TGTGCCAGCAGTTTACGGGGGTATCACGAGCAGTACTTC.